This TCR beta chain is drawn from a study of somatic mutations in cytotoxic T cells in rheumatoid arthritis. Regarding the study as a whole: With advancing age, CD8+ clonality climbed in rheumatoid arthritis patients but did not rise in healthy controls. Some patients, about an eighth of the roughly 65, had a largest CD8+ clone that exceeded 20% of CD8+ cells.

In the authors' workflow: There were rare matches between patient CD8+ clones larger than 1% and published virus-specific TCRB sequences. Method: immunoSEQ multiplex PCR; TCRdb's copy keeps in-frame clones and lacks some. The D gene and trimming were derived from the DNA, and the V and J assignments and clone size from that table. The sample has 25,000 to 30,000 clones; around 90% are singletons. V was pared by 5 bases and J by 8 bases, with 6 bases of the junction left unmatched. The CDR3 sequence is 15 residues long. CDR1 and CDR2 from the germline V gene are LNHNV and YYDKDF (reference sequence). As to this clone: As yet, its antigen is unknown.

The chain is built from TRBV15 and TRBJ2-1; TRBD2 matches 13 bases. Sequences were obtained from CD8+ T cells sorted from blood. This TCR derives from an adult with rheumatoid arthritis. The CDR3 DNA is TGTGCCACCAGCGAACTAGCGGGAGGGCCCCATGAGCAGTTCTTC. It is translated as CATSELAGGPHEQFF.